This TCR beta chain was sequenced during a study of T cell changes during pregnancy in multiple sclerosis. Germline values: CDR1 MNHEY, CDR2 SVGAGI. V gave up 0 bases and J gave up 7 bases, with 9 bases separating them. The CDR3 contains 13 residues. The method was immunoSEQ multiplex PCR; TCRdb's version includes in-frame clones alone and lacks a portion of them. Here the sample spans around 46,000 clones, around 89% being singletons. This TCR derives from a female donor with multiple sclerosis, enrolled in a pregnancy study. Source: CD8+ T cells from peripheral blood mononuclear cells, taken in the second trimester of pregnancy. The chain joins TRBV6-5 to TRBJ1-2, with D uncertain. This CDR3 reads CASSYSRVLGYTF. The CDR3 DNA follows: TGTGCCAGCAGTTACTCGAGGGTCCTTGGCTACACCTTC.